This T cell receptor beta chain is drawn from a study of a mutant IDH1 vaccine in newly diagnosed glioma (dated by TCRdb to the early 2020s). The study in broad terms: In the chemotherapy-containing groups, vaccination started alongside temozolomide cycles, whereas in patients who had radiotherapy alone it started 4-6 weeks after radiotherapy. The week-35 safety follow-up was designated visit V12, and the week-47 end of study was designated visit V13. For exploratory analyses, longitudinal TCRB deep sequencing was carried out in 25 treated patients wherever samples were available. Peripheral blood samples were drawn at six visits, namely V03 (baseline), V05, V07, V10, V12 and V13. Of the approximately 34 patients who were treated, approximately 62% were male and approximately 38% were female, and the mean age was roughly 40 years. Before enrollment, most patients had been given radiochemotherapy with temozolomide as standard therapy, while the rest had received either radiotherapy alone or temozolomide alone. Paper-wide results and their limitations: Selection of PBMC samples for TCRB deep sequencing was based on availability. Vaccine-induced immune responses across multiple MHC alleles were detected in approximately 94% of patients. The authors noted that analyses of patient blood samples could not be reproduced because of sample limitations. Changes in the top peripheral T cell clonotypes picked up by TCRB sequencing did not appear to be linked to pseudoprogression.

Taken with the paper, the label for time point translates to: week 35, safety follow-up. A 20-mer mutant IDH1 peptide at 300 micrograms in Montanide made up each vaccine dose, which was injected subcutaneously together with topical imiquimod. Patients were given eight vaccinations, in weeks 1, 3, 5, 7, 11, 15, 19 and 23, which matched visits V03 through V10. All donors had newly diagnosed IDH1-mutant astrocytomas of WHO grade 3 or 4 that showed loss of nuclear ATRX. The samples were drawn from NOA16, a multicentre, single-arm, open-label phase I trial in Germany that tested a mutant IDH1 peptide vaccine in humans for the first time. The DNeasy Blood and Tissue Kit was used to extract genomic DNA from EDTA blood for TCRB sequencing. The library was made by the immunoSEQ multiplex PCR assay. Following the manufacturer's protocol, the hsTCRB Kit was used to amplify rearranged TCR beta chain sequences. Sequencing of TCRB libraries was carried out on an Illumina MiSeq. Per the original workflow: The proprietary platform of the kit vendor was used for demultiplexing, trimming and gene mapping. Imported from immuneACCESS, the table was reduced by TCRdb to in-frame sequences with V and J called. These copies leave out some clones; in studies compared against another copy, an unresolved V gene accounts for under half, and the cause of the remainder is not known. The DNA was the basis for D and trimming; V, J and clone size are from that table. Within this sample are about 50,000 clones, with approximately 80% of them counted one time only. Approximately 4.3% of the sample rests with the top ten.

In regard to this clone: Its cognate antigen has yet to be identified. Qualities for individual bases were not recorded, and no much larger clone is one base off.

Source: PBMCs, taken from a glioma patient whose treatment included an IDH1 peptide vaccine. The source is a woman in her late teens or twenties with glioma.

CDR3 reads: CASSSAAEQYF. The DNA sequence is as follows: TGTGCCAGTAGTTCGGCAGCCGAGCAGTACTTC. The rearrangement joined TRBV19 to TRBJ2-7, with the identity of the D gene unclear. V gives up 5 bases and J gives up 6 bases, and the segment between their germline ends measures 8 bases. CDR1 is given as LNHDA and CDR2 as SQIVND, both from the germline V gene (reference sequence). The cysteine opens and the phenylalanine closes a CDR3 of 11 amino acids. Left in the record is the CDR3 DNA by itself, 33 bases read in frame from the first base.